This T cell receptor (beta chain) was sequenced in a study of blood T cell repertoires in COVID-19. Study context: Acute-phase and convalescent COVID-19 samples originated in the United States, Italy and Spain.

CDR1 MNHEY and CDR2 SVGEGT come from the germline V gene. CDR3 length equals 18 residues. Trimming took off 5 bases at V and 5 bases at J, with 24 bases between the two ends. Sequencing used immunoSEQ multiplex PCR; TCRdb keeps in-frame clones, though not all of them. The repertoire includes more than 250,000 clones, about 90% of them detected once, and roughly 5.3% sits in the top ten. In terms of age and location, participants ranged from about 18 to 100 years and lived in about two dozen US areas. Cohorts were based on clinical histories the participants reported. Cohort 3 donors counted as recovered after two negative PCRs, clearance, or resolved symptoms. This clone was observed a single time.

The gene calls are TRBV6-2 or TRBV6-3 and TRBJ1-4, with TRBD1 as a possible D gene (6 bases). Sequenced material: PBMCs or T cells enriched from blood (not recorded which). The sequence was obtained from a woman in her 30s who had recovered from COVID-19. CDR3 sequence reads: CASSPGRGGSWVNEKLFF. The CDR3 DNA reads as TGTGCCAGCAGTCCCGGCAGGGGCGGATCATGGGTGAATGAAAAACTGTTTTTT.